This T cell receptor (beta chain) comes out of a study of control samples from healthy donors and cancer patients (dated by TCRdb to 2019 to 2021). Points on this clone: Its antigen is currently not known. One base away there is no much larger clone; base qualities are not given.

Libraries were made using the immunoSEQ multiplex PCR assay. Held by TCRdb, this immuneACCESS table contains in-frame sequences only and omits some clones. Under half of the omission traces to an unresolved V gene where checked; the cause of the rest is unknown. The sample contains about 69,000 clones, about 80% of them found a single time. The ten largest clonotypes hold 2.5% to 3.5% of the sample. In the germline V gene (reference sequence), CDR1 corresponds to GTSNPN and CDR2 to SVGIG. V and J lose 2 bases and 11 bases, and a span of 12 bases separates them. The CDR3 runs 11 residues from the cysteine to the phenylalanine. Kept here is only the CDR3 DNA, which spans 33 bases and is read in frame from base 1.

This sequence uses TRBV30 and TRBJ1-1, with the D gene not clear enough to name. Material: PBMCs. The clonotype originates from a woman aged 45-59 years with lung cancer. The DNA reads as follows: TGTGCCTGGAGTTTACAGTCCCTGGCTTTCTTT. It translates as CAWSLQSLAFF.